One and the same sample provided the 32 T cell receptor beta chains below, sequenced in a study of T cell responses to AZD1222 COVID-19 vaccine. Some clones are missing from TCRdb's copy, which holds only in-frame ones; the method was immunoSEQ multiplex PCR. This table holds 75,000 to 100,000 clones, approximately 84% found once. The specimen was peripheral blood, collected on day 0 of AZD1222 vaccination. These receptor sequences come from an adult in good health.

The chain is built from TRBV7-2 and TRBJ2-1, with D perhaps matching TRBD1 or TRBD2 (5 bases each). This CDR3 contains 16 residues. Between the trimmed V and J ends, which lost 5 bases and 6 bases, there was a span of 20 bases. CDR1 SGHTA and CDR2 FQGNSA come from the germline V gene. This CDR3 is CASSPRNQLGTNEQFF. Written as DNA, the CDR3 is TGTGCCAGCAGCCCCCGGAATCAATTAGGGACCAATGAGCAGTTCTTC. The full variable domain, rest sourced from reference TRBV7-2 and TRBJ2-1, is GAGVSQSPSNKVTEKGKDVELRCDPISGHTALYWYRQSLGQGLEFLIYFQGNSAPDKSGLPSDRFSAERTGGSVSTLTIQRTQQEDSAVYLCASSPRNQLGTNEQFFGPGTRLTVL.

The V call is TRBV4-2, the J call TRBJ1-2; 9 nucleotides line up with TRBD1. J gave up 5 bases and V 4 bases, and 5 bases lay outside the gene matches. The CDR3 is 14 amino acids. CDR1 is LGHNA, CDR2 YNFKEQ, per germline. The CDR3 bases are TGTGCCAGCAGCCGCGAGACAGGGGGGTATGGCTACACCTTC. It specifies CASSRETGGYGYTF.

The V gene is TRBV4-3, the J gene TRBJ1-6; the D gene is possibly TRBD1 (6 bases). This CDR3 comprises 14 residues. Germline V CDR1 and CDR2: LGHNA, YSLEER. The germline V and J ends were trimmed by 3 bases and 7 bases, with 10 bases remaining between them. The CDR3 DNA follows: TGCGCCAGCAGCCACCTACAGGGAAATTCACCCCTCCACTTT. Protein: CASSHLQGNSPLHF.

The V gene is TRBV19, the J gene TRBJ2-1, with 8 bases that match TRBD2. The CDR3 runs to 16 residues. Losses at the gene ends were 4 bases for V and 5 bases for J; bases not matched to a gene: 10. Germline V gives CDR1 LNHDA, CDR2 SQIVND (reference sequence). CDR3 sequence (DNA): TGTGCCAGTAGTACCCGGGGGGGGATGGTTAACAATGAGCAGTTCTTC. Protein: CASSTRGGMVNNEQFF.

The V and J genes are TRBV24-1 and TRBJ1-1, with TRBD1 identical over 8 bases. CDR3 length: 16 amino acids. Germline CDR1 KGHDR, CDR2 SFDVKD. After removal of 3 bases from V and 4 bases from J, the junction contained 9 bases not matched to a gene. This CDR3 is CATSDGQGNSGTEAFF. DNA of the CDR3: TGTGCCACCAGTGATGGACAGGGTAATAGCGGCACTGAAGCTTTCTTT.

The chain has TRBV7-9 and TRBJ2-5; no definite D call. CDR1 is SEHNR and CDR2 is FQNEAQ in the germline V gene (reference sequence). The CDR3 extends over 13 amino acids. Trimming took off 3 bases at V and 3 bases at J, with 8 bases between the two ends. The CDR3 nucleotides read TGTGCCAGCAGCTTTTCTCATAAAGAGACCCAGTACTTC. It translates to CASSFSHKETQYF. The full variable domain, its missing parts supplied by reference TRBV7-9 and TRBJ2-5, is DTGVSQNPRHKITKRGQNVTFRCDPISEHNRLYWYRQTLGQGPEFLTYFQNEAQLEKSRLLSDRFSAERPKGSFSTLEIQRTEQGDSAMYLCASSFSHKETQYFGPGTRLLVL.

This chain links TRBV6-1 with TRBJ1-4, with a possible D match to TRBD1 (6 bases). The CDR3 extends over 13 amino acids. Germline-derived CDR1 and CDR2 are MNHNS and SASEGT. Trimming shortened V by 2 bases and J by 8 bases, and 9 bases separated the two germline ends. CDR3 protein: CASSEQGWEKLFF. DNA of the CDR3: TGTGCCAGCAGTGAACAGGGGTGGGAAAAACTGTTTTTT.

This chain links TRBV5-4 with TRBJ1-2; D gene uncertain. V was trimmed by 4 bases and J by 7 bases, leaving 14 bases between them. Germline CDR1 is SGHNT and CDR2 is YYREEE (reference sequence). The CDR3 consists of 13 residues. Here the CDR3 DNA reads TGTGCCAGCAGCCCCGGGCAGTGGACTGGCTACACCTTC. It codes for CASSPGQWTGYTF. Full variable domain (rest looked up from reference TRBV5-4 and TRBJ1-2): ETGVTQSPTHLIKTRGQQVTLRCSSQSGHNTVSWYQQALGQGPQFIFQYYREEENGRGNFPPRFSGLQFPNYSSELNVNALELDDSALYLCASSPGQWTGYTFGSGTRLTVV.

The chain couples TRBV7-9 to TRBJ1-2, with 8 bases lining up with TRBD1. This CDR3 comprises 12 residues. Looked up from germline, CDR1 is SEHNR and CDR2 is FQNEAQ (reference sequence). The V and J ends lost 10 bases and 1 base, in that order; junction bases with no gene match: 2. The CDR3: CATGQVNYGYTF. The CDR3 DNA reads as TGTGCCACGGGACAGGTTAACTATGGCTACACCTTC. The variable domain in full, with the rest retrieved from reference TRBV7-9 and TRBJ1-2, is DTGVSQNPRHKITKRGQNVTFRCDPISEHNRLYWYRQTLGQGPEFLTYFQNEAQLEKSRLLSDRFSAERPKGSFSTLEIQRTEQGDSAMYLCATGQVNYGYTFGSGTRLTVV.

V and J are TRBV7-2 and TRBJ2-5, with TRBD2 identical over 12 bases. Germline assignment: CDR1 SGHTA and CDR2 FQGNSA. The CDR3 is 15 amino acids. V lost 3 bases, J lost 5 bases, and 4 bases stayed unmatched. The CDR3 DNA follows: TGTGCCAGCAGCTTCGCTAGCGGGGGGGCGGAGACCCAGTACTTC. Translated: CASSFASGGAETQYF.

This rearrangement joins TRBV24-1 to TRBJ2-5; no reliable D call. CDR3 length: 13 residues. The germline V and J ends were trimmed by 3 bases and 5 bases, with 9 bases remaining between them. Germline values: CDR1 KGHDR, CDR2 SFDVKD. DNA of the CDR3: TGTGCCACCAGTGATCCTTTCTCGGAGACCCAGTACTTC. Its protein product is CATSDPFSETQYF.

This sequence joins TRBV27 and TRBJ2-1; D is uncertain. This CDR3 spans 11 amino acids. Trimming shortened V by 5 bases and J by 3 bases, and 2 bases separated the two germline ends. Looked up from germline, CDR1 is MNHEY and CDR2 is SMNVEV (reference sequence). CDR3 nucleotides: TGTGCCAGCAGTGTCTACAATGAGCAGTTCTTC. Translation: CASSVYNEQFF.

The chain couples TRBV5-5 to TRBJ1-2, with 8 bases aligning to TRBD1. Germline CDR1 and CDR2: SGHKS and YYEKEE (reference sequence). This CDR3 region has 14 residues. V lost 6 bases, J lost 0 bases, and 4 bases stayed unmatched. In DNA, the CDR3 is TGTGCCAGCAACAGGGGGGGGACTAACTATGGCTACACCTTC. This translates into CASNRGGTNYGYTF.

The rearrangement joins TRBV5-4 to TRBJ1-6; possibly TRBD1 for D (5 bases). Germline CDR1 reads SGHNT; CDR2 reads YYREEE (reference sequence). V shed 3 bases and J shed 9 bases, with 19 bases lying between them. This CDR3 is 16 amino acids long. As DNA, the CDR3 is TGTGCCAGCAGCTCCGCGGGGGGAAACTTTGGTTCACCCCTCCACTTT. Protein: CASSSAGGNFGSPLHF.

V and J are TRBV27 and TRBJ2-2; D call uncertain. V dropped 3 bases and J dropped 4 bases, with 6 bases sitting between them. The CDR3 sequence is 13 residues long. The germline gives CDR1 MNHEY, CDR2 SMNVEV (reference sequence). CDR3 coding DNA: TGTGCCAGCAGTTTGAGGACCACCGGGGAGCTGTTTTTT. It codes for CASSLRTTGELFF.

The chain has TRBV10-3 and TRBJ1-3, with D possibly matching TRBD1 (6 bases). From germline, CDR1 is ENHRY and CDR2 SYGVKD. The CDR3 loop spans 13 amino acids. Trimming took 5 bases from V and 7 from J, leaving 12 bases between them. Here the CDR3 DNA reads TGTGCCATCAGTACAGGGCACGGCAACACCATATATTTT. Translated: CAISTGHGNTIYF.

The chain has TRBV9 and TRBJ2-1; D possibly corresponds to TRBD2 (6 bases). CDR1 SGDLS and CDR2 YYNGEE come from the germline V gene. V was pared by 6 bases and J by 7 bases, with 14 bases between. The CDR3 loop spans 13 amino acids. CDR3 residues: CASMRGLENEQFF. The CDR3 DNA reads TGTGCCAGCATGCGGGGACTGGAGAATGAGCAGTTCTTC.

This clone has only a few counts. The chain has TRBV3-1 (or the pseudogene TRBV3-2) and TRBJ2-3; D gene ambiguous. V lost 4 bases and J lost 0, with 2 bases in between. CDR3 size: 12 residues. Germline CDR1 is LGHDT and CDR2 is YNNKEL (reference sequence). This CDR3 reads CASSLSTDTQYF. CDR3 DNA: TGTGCCAGCAGCCTTAGCACAGATACGCAGTATTTT.

This clone occurred a few times. The chain recombines TRBV4-3 with TRBJ2-4; D is undetermined. The CDR3 has 15 residues. Germline values: CDR1 LGHNA, CDR2 YSLEER. V was pared by 7 bases and J by 3 bases, with 16 bases between. This CDR3 is CASTSPWRFKNIQYF. The CDR3 nucleotides are TGCGCCAGCACCTCGCCCTGGCGGTTCAAAAACATTCAGTACTTC.

V is TRBV2 and J is TRBJ1-5; D is perhaps TRBD1 (6 bases). The CDR3 consists of 13 residues. V was cut by 7 bases and J by 3 bases, with 10 bases left in between. Germline V CDR1 and CDR2: SNHLY, FYNNEI. CDR3 in amino acids: CASKRDNNQPQHF. The DNA of the CDR3 is TGTGCCAGCAAGAGGGACAACAATCAGCCCCAGCATTTT.

CDR3 residues: CASSGRQYSNQPQHF. CDR3 nucleotides: TGTGCCAGTAGTGGACGACAGTATAGCAATCAGCCCCAGCATTTT. This chain joins TRBV19 and TRBJ1-5, with D tentatively TRBD1 (5 bases). CDR3 length: 15 residues. The germline V and J ends were trimmed by 5 bases and 0 bases, with 11 bases remaining between them. CDR1 is LNHDA and CDR2 is SQIVND in the germline V gene (reference sequence).

This clone is a singleton in its sample. The chain uses TRBV3-1 (or the pseudogene TRBV3-2) and TRBJ2-1; D ambiguous. V was shortened by 4 bases and J by 0 bases, with 7 bases between the two germline ends. The germline CDR1 and CDR2 sequences are LGHDT and YNNKEL (reference sequence). This CDR3 has 14 residues. CDR3 sequence: CASSPPHSYNEQFF. CDR3 coding DNA: TGTGCCAGCAGCCCCCCGCACTCCTACAATGAGCAGTTCTTC.

V usage is TRBV19 and J usage is TRBJ2-1; 7 nucleotides agree with TRBD2. The J segment lost 5 bases and the V segment lost 7 bases, leaving 11 bases of the junction unmatched. The CDR3 consists of 15 residues. Per the germline V gene, CDR1 is LNHDA and CDR2 is SQIVND (reference sequence). The CDR3, as DNA: TGTGCCAGTAACCAGCCAGGGAGGGCAAACAATGAGCAGTTCTTC. The encoded protein is CASNQPGRANNEQFF.

The chain uses TRBV9 and TRBJ1-1, with D maybe TRBD1 (6 bases). Trimming pared 3 bases from V and 6 bases from J, leaving 21 bases between. Germline loops: CDR1 SGDLS, CDR2 YYNGEE. This CDR3 spans 16 amino acids. The CDR3 region has the DNA TGTGCCAGCAGCGCAGGGGAGGGAGGGAGTGTCGCTGAAGCTTTCTTT. Translating gives CASSAGEGGSVAEAFF. Full variable domain (rest looked up from reference TRBV9 and TRBJ1-1): DSGVTQTPKHLITATGQRVTLRCSPRSGDLSVYWYQQSLDQGLQFLIQYYNGEERAKGNILERFSAQQFPDLHSELNLSSLELGDSALYFCASSAGEGGSVAEAFFGQGTRLTVV.

CDR3 protein: CSASGGQGSNQPQHF. CDR3 nucleotides: TGCAGTGCTAGTGGGGGACAGGGTAGCAATCAGCCCCAGCATTTT. The chain carries TRBV20-1 and TRBJ1-5, with 9 bases aligning to TRBD1. This CDR3 is built from 15 residues. The germline V gene encodes CDR1 DFQATT and CDR2 SNEGSKA (reference sequence). With 3 bases clipped from V and 0 bases from J, the junction kept 3 bases outside the gene matches.

This chain links TRBV5-1 with TRBJ2-7, with 10 bases fitting TRBD1. CDR3 size: 13 residues. Unmatched junction bases numbered 4, after V lost 4 bases and J lost 6 bases. Germline V gene data show CDR1 as SGHRS and CDR2 as YFSETQ. The CDR3 sequence is CASSPGQGFEQYF. In DNA form, the CDR3 reads TGCGCCAGCAGCCCGGGACAGGGGTTCGAGCAGTACTTC.

This clone was seen once. The chain joins TRBV18 to TRBJ2-7; D perhaps matches TRBD2 (6 bases). The ends were cut back, 3 bases at V and 4 bases at J, with 7 bases in the middle. The CDR3 is 12 amino acids. In germline, CDR1 is KGHSH, CDR2 LQKENI. Here the CDR3 reads CASSPEGYEQYF. The CDR3 coding sequence is TGTGCCAGCTCACCGGAGGGTTACGAGCAGTACTTC.

This chain uses TRBV9 with TRBJ2-3; weak D call: TRBD2 (7 bases). CDR1 is SGDLS and CDR2 is YYNGEE in the germline V gene. Trimming removed 0 bases at V and 4 bases at J, with 18 bases between. The CDR3 totals 17 residues. The CDR3 region has the DNA TGTGCCAGCAGCGTAGAGCCCAAGGGGGGGCCCCCAGATACGCAGTATTTT. It codes for CASSVEPKGGPPDTQYF.

J is TRBJ1-5 and V is TRBV3-1 (or the pseudogene TRBV3-2); no definite D call. The length of the CDR3 is 15 residues. CDR1 and CDR2 (germline): LGHDT, YNNKEL (reference sequence). The V and J ends lost 4 bases and 1 base respectively, with 11 bases between them. The CDR3 reads CASSPVALSNQPQHF. The CDR3 DNA reads TGTGCCAGCAGCCCAGTCGCCTTGAGCAATCAGCCCCAGCATTTT.

This sequence joins TRBV19 and TRBJ1-5, with a possible D match to TRBD1 (6 bases). Germline V gene lookup returns CDR1 LNHDA and CDR2 SQIVND (reference sequence). Between the trimmed V and J ends, which lost 7 bases and 0 bases, there was a span of 16 bases. This CDR3 has 16 residues. The CDR3 protein is CASTPVGGHSNQPQHF. The CDR3 nucleotides read TGTGCCAGTACTCCCGTAGGGGGGCATAGCAATCAGCCCCAGCATTTT.

The chain links TRBV7-8 to TRBJ1-5; D remains ambiguous. From germline, CDR1 is SGHVS and CDR2 FQNEAQ. Trimming shortened V by 2 bases and J by 1 base, and 9 bases separated the two germline ends. This CDR3 contains 15 residues. In DNA form, the CDR3 reads TGTGCCAGCAGCTTATTGGCGGAGAGCAATCAGCCCCAGCATTTT. Translating gives CASSLLAESNQPQHF.

The chain employs TRBV4-3 and TRBJ2-3, with D unresolved. CDR3 length equals 17 residues. Germline V gene lookup returns CDR1 LGHNA and CDR2 YSLEER. V was shortened by 5 bases and J by 0 bases, with 18 bases between the two germline ends. DNA of the CDR3: TGCGCCAGCAGCAGAGGAAACCCCTTGCGGAGCACAGATACGCAGTATTTT. Translation: CASSRGNPLRSTDTQYF.